The 30 T cell receptor beta chains below come from one sample, sequenced in a study of blood T cell repertoires in COVID-19. The protocol was immunoSEQ multiplex PCR, while the TCRdb copy is restricted to in-frame clones and leaves out a portion. The sample carries about 140,000 clones, about 86% recorded once. Source material: peripheral blood. These receptors all stem from an older woman with acute or convalescent COVID-19.

Remarks on this clone: The germline gene is not matched at one end of the junction; a read error may be the cause. The rearrangement uses TRBV30 and TRBJ2-7; 9 bases are a match to TRBD2. Germline lookup yields CDR1 GTSNPN and CDR2 SVGIG (reference sequence). This CDR3 comprises 14 residues. The chain's CDR3 is CASSGGRASHEQYF. The DNA for the CDR3 is TGTGCCTCCTCCGGCGGGAGGGCCTCCCACGAGCAGTACTTC.

V is TRBV18 and J is TRBJ1-1; 7 bases map to TRBD1. The germline V gene encodes CDR1 KGHSH and CDR2 LQKENI. The CDR3 is 14 residues long. V trimming: 1 base; J trimming: 3 bases; junction bases outside the gene matches: 2. CDR3 residues: CASSPQGAHTEAFF. CDR3 in DNA: TGTGCCAGCTCACCACAGGGGGCGCACACTGAAGCTTTCTTT.

Here the CDR3 DNA reads TGTGCCATCAGTGAAGACAGGGGGGATGGCTACACCTTC. Its protein is CAISEDRGDGYTF. V is TRBV10-3 and J is TRBJ1-2; 9 bases agree with TRBD1. The junction had 2 bases not matched to a gene; V was cut back by 3 bases and J by 6 bases. The CDR3 length is 13 residues. CDR1 and CDR2 (germline): ENHRY, SYGVKD.

This sequence joins TRBV4-3 and TRBJ1-4, with D perhaps matching TRBD1 (6 bases). The germline gives CDR1 LGHNA, CDR2 YSLEER. V shed 4 bases and J shed 3 bases, with 15 bases lying between them. The CDR3 consists of 16 residues. CDR3 protein: CASSLGTPGANEKLFF. Here the CDR3 DNA reads TGCGCCAGCAGCCTAGGGACACCAGGGGCTAATGAAAAACTGTTTTTT.

As regards this clone: This may be a read error, as it is one base from a much larger clone. At the DNA level, this CDR3 is encoded by other sequences in the same sample as well. V and J are TRBV3-1 (or the pseudogene TRBV3-2) and TRBJ1-1; tentative D call: TRBD1 (6 bases). This CDR3 comprises 14 residues. The germline gives CDR1 LGHDT, CDR2 YNNKEL (reference sequence). The V end lost 2 bases, the J end lost 1 base, and 8 bases lay between the germline ends. The CDR3 loop reads CASSQIQGNTEAFF. Written as DNA, the CDR3 is TGTGCCAGCAGCCAAATACAGGGGAACACTGAAGCTTTCTTT.

This clone was seen once. The rearrangement uses TRBV5-1 and TRBJ2-5, with TRBD1 identical over 8 bases. The CDR3 is 15 residues long. J was trimmed by 4 bases and V by 4 bases; bases with no gene match: 9. Germline V gene sequence: CDR1 SGHRS, CDR2 YFSETQ. As DNA, the CDR3 is TGCGCCAGCAGCCCGGGACAGGCAGCGATAGAGACCCAGTACTTC. It translates to CASSPGQAAIETQYF.

This chain connects TRBV27 to TRBJ1-1; no definite D call. CDR3 length: 11 residues. With 3 bases removed from V and 9 bases from J, the gap between germline ends came to 8 bases. The V gene's germline CDR1 is MNHEY and CDR2 SMNVEV (reference sequence). The CDR3 protein is CASSFRAKAFF. The CDR3, as DNA: TGTGCCAGCAGTTTTAGAGCTAAAGCTTTCTTT.

The chain couples TRBV27 to TRBJ1-5; D is ambiguous. Looked up from germline, CDR1 is MNHEY and CDR2 is SMNVEV (reference sequence). V gave up 3 bases and J gave up 5 bases, with 11 bases separating them. The CDR3 runs to 14 residues. CDR3 residues: CASSFGSGDQPQHF. The CDR3 nucleotides are TGTGCCAGCAGTTTTGGGAGCGGGGATCAGCCCCAGCATTTT.

The chain combines TRBV2 with TRBJ2-1; possible D gene TRBD1, 5 bases. The CDR3 has 14 amino acids. The V end lost 4 bases, the J end lost 6 bases, and 13 bases lay between the germline ends. Germline-derived CDR1 and CDR2 are SNHLY and FYNNEI. In DNA, the CDR3 is TGTGCCAGCAGTGCCGCCCCGCAGGGCAATGAGCAGTTCTTC. Protein: CASSAAPQGNEQFF.

This clone was detected only once. The chain is built from TRBV3-1 (or the pseudogene TRBV3-2) and TRBJ1-6; 8 nucleotides agree with TRBD1. Germline trimming cut 3 bases from V and 1 base from J; bases unmatched to any gene: 8. Germline V lookup: CDR1 LGHDT, CDR2 YNNKEL (reference sequence). The CDR3 has 18 amino acids. The CDR3 reads CASSHGQGLGSYNSPLHF. The CDR3 nucleotides are TGTGCCAGCAGCCATGGACAGGGATTAGGATCCTATAATTCACCCCTCCACTTT.

This CDR3 is CASSRDRGGHEQYF. The CDR3 region has the DNA TGCGCCAGCAGCCGAGACAGGGGGGGTCACGAGCAGTACTTC. The genes are TRBV5-1 and TRBJ2-7; TRBD1 matches at 9 bases. CDR3 length: 14 residues. Germline CDR1 reads SGHRS; CDR2 reads YFSETQ. V lost 4 bases and J lost 5; bases outside the gene matches: 7.

The rearrangement uses TRBV3-1 (or the pseudogene TRBV3-2) and TRBJ2-1; TRBD2 matches 8 bases. The CDR3 is 16 residues long. The V gene's germline CDR1 is LGHDT and CDR2 YNNKEL (reference sequence). Trimming removed 7 bases from V and 0 bases from J; junction bases left unmatched: 8. CDR3 DNA sequence: TGTGCCAGCACCGGGGGGGGGTCTAGCTCCTACAATGAGCAGTTCTTC. It translates to CASTGGGSSSYNEQFF.

The chain couples TRBV5-1 to TRBJ1-2, with 7 bases fitting TRBD1. Losses at the gene ends were 1 base for V and 4 bases for J; bases not matched to a gene: 4. Germline V gene sequence: CDR1 SGHRS, CDR2 YFSETQ. The CDR3 totals 14 residues. The CDR3 DNA reads TGCGCCAGCAGCTTGACAGGGGAAGCCTATGGCTACACCTTC. Protein: CASSLTGEAYGYTF.

This chain links TRBV20-1 with TRBJ1-1; 7 bases agree with TRBD1. The germline CDR1 and CDR2 sequences are DFQATT and SNEGSKA (reference sequence). The CDR3 is 15 amino acids. The J segment lost 3 bases and the V segment lost 3 bases, leaving 10 bases of the junction unmatched. CDR3 coding DNA: TGCAGTGCTAGTGCCAGACAGGGTCCCGACACTGAAGCTTTCTTT. It translates to CSASARQGPDTEAFF.

This chain connects TRBV11-3 to TRBJ1-1, with D unresolved. Trimming stripped 0 bases from V and 0 bases from J, with 8 bases between. This CDR3 spans 15 amino acids. CDR1 and CDR2 (germline): SGHNT, YENEEA. For the CDR3, the DNA is TGTGCCAGCAGCTTAGAACAGACGTTGAACACTGAAGCTTTCTTT. It translates to CASSLEQTLNTEAFF.

This clone was counted once. The genes are TRBV29-1 and TRBJ2-3, with 14 bases that match TRBD2. CDR1 and CDR2 (germline): SQVTM, ANQGSEA. The V and J ends lost 4 bases and 8 bases, in that order; junction bases with no gene match: 14. This CDR3 region has 17 residues. Written as DNA, the CDR3 is TGCAGCGTTGTAGGGGCCGGGACTAGCGGGAGTACGGGTACGCAGTATTTT. It is translated as CSVVGAGTSGSTGTQYF.

The J gene is TRBJ2-7, the V gene TRBV15, with D possibly matching TRBD2 (6 bases). This CDR3 has 14 amino acids. Trimming left V 0 bases short and J 7 bases short, with 13 bases between. CDR1 is LNHNV and CDR2 is YYDKDF in the germline V gene (reference sequence). The CDR3 DNA sequence: TGTGCCACCAGCAGAGATCGGGGGACCCCGGAGCAGTACTTC. It specifies CATSRDRGTPEQYF.

The CDR3 sequence: CASSALGGYTEAFF. CDR3 in DNA: TGTGCCAGCAGCGCTCTGGGGGGATACACTGAAGCTTTCTTT. The chain joins TRBV7-9 to TRBJ1-1; tentatively, D is TRBD1 (5 bases). Trimming stripped 5 bases from V and 3 bases from J, with 13 bases between. CDR3 length equals 14 residues. Germline V gives CDR1 SEHNR, CDR2 FQNEAQ (reference sequence).

The chain is built from TRBV5-1 and TRBJ2-7; 7 positions agree with TRBD1. This CDR3 is 13 amino acids long. The germline gives CDR1 SGHRS, CDR2 YFSETQ. Trimming took 4 bases from V and 3 from J; bases not matched to a gene: 4. The CDR3 DNA follows: TGCGCCAGCAGCACGGACAGGAGCTACGAGCAGTACTTC. This translates into CASSTDRSYEQYF.

The gene calls are TRBV5-5 and TRBJ2-1, with D possibly TRBD2 on 5 matching bases. Looked up from germline, CDR1 is SGHKS and CDR2 is YYEKEE (reference sequence). The CDR3 runs to 14 residues. V lost 7 bases and J 2 bases, leaving 13 bases between the germline ends. The CDR3 nucleotides are TGTGCCAGCGAGGAGCGGACCACCTACAATGAGCAGTTCTTC. Protein: CASEERTTYNEQFF. The variable domain in full, with the rest retrieved from reference TRBV5-5 and TRBJ2-1, is DAGVTQSPTHLIKTRGQQVTLRCSPISGHKSVSWYQQVLGQGPQFIFQYYEKEERGRGNFPDRFSARQFPNYSSELNVNALLLGDSALYLCASEERTTYNEQFFGPGTRLTVL.

The CDR3 coding sequence is TGTGCCAGCAGTGAACGGGTCGGGGGGAGCGCAGATACGCAGTATTTT. Its protein product is CASSERVGGSADTQYF. V and J are TRBV6-1 and TRBJ2-3; TRBD2 aligns across 7 bases. V gave up 2 bases and J gave up 4 bases; unmatched junction bases: 9. CDR1 and CDR2 from the germline V gene are MNHNS and SASEGT. The CDR3 has 16 amino acids.

This clone was seen more than once but under ten times. The chain is built from TRBV4-1 and TRBJ2-1; unclear D gene. The V end lost 4 bases, the J end lost 6 bases, and 7 bases lay between the germline ends. From germline, CDR1 is MGHRA and CDR2 YSYEKL. This CDR3 has 12 amino acids. The CDR3 spells CASSRPGNEQFF. In DNA, the CDR3 is TGCGCCAGCAGCCGCCCCGGCAATGAGCAGTTCTTC.

This chain uses TRBV13 with TRBJ2-1, with TRBD2 identical over 12 bases. The germline CDR1 and CDR2 sequences are PRHDT and FYEKMQ (reference sequence). This CDR3 spans 16 amino acids. J was trimmed by 7 bases and V by 5 bases; bases with no gene match: 9. CDR3 in DNA: TGTGCCAGCAGCCCGAGACTAGCGGGAGCGGATAATGAGCAGTTCTTC. It translates to CASSPRLAGADNEQFF.

The CDR3 DNA reads as TGCAGCGTTCGTACCGGGACTAACTCCTACAATGAGCAGTTCTTC. Amino acid sequence: CSVRTGTNSYNEQFF. V is TRBV29-1 and J is TRBJ2-1; 7 bases are a match to TRBD2. The CDR3 is 15 amino acids. J lost 0 bases, V lost 5 bases, and 7 bases had no gene match. Germline V gene lookup returns CDR1 SQVTM and CDR2 ANQGSEA.

CDR3 protein: CASSKARARNYGYTF. The CDR3 DNA is TGTGCCAGCAGCAAAGCGAGGGCTAGGAACTATGGCTACACCTTC. This chain joins TRBV21-1 and TRBJ1-2. TRBV21-1 is described as a pseudogene. The CDR3 contains 15 residues.

This rearrangement joins TRBV20-1 to TRBJ2-7; 8 bases match TRBD1. Unmatched junction bases numbered 9, after V lost 5 bases and J lost 12 bases. CDR1 is DFQATT and CDR2 is SNEGSKA in the germline V gene (reference sequence). The CDR3 has 11 residues. The CDR3 DNA reads TGCAGTGCTGAAACCGGACAGGGCCGGTACTTC. It translates to CSAETGQGRYF.

This clone showed up just a few times. The gene calls are TRBV24-1 and TRBJ2-1; D may be TRBD1 (6 bases). CDR3 length: 16 amino acids. Germline CDR1 reads KGHDR; CDR2 reads SFDVKD. V was pared by 3 bases and J by 0 bases, with 11 bases between. CDR3 DNA: TGTGCCACCAGTGATACACAGGGAAACTCCTACAATGAGCAGTTCTTC. Translating gives CATSDTQGNSYNEQFF.

This rearrangement joins TRBV19 to TRBJ2-7, with D possibly TRBD2 on 6 matching bases. Deletions cut 4 bases from V and 4 bases from J, with 8 bases between. This CDR3 spans 12 amino acids. From germline, CDR1 is LNHDA and CDR2 SQIVND (reference sequence). The CDR3 DNA reads TGTGCCAGTAGTAGGGACTCTTACGAGCAGTACTTC. Amino acids: CASSRDSYEQYF.

This chain links TRBV18 with TRBJ1-1; D not resolved. Germline V gene data show CDR1 as KGHSH and CDR2 as LQKENI. This CDR3 has 13 amino acids. The V end was cut by 6 bases, the J end by 3 bases, with 11 bases between. The CDR3 DNA reads as TGTGCCAGCTCGCGGATGCGGGACACTGAAGCTTTCTTT. Translated: CASSRMRDTEAFF.

The chain employs TRBV11-2 and TRBJ2-7; D is unresolved. Germline CDR1 is SGHAT and CDR2 is FQNNGV. This CDR3 is built from 16 residues. V lost 1 base, J lost 6 bases, and 19 bases lay in between. Here the CDR3 reads CASSLADVPTVREQYF. DNA for the CDR3: TGTGCCAGCAGCTTAGCAGACGTCCCCACAGTTCGCGAGCAGTACTTC.